This TCR beta chain came from a study of tumor and adjacent non-tumor tissue in lung cancer. Study as a whole: Histology: 12 adenocarcinoma, a couple of squamous cell carcinoma, 1 small cell lung cancer. Each sample yielded a few million productive TCRbeta reads on average.

This clonotype has ten or more counts. Its matching antigen is unknown. Trimming removed 6 bases from V and 0 bases from J; junction bases left unmatched: 1. CDR3 length equals 15 residues. Germline V lookup: CDR1 MNHNY, CDR2 SVGAGI (reference sequence). This sample's RNA came from whole unsorted tissue. Study outcomes and limitations: Compared with tumor, normal lung showed significantly lower TCR diversity. Normal lung showed higher cumulative top 100 clone frequency than tumor.

TCRbeta libraries were built with three rounds of nested PCR, modified from ARM-PCR. Using its own MiXCR run on the multiplex PCR reads, TCRdb lists one record per CDR3 protein. Among tens of thousands of distinct CDR3 sequences listed, less than 75% were seen once. The sequence was obtained from a man aged 60 to 75 with non-small cell lung cancer. The sample comprised lung tumor tissue. This chain connects TRBV6-6 to TRBJ2-1, with 11 positions matching TRBD2. The DNA for the CDR3 is TGTGCCAGCAGAACTAGCGGGGGCTCCTACAATGAGCAGTTCTTC. Translation: CASRTSGGSYNEQFF.